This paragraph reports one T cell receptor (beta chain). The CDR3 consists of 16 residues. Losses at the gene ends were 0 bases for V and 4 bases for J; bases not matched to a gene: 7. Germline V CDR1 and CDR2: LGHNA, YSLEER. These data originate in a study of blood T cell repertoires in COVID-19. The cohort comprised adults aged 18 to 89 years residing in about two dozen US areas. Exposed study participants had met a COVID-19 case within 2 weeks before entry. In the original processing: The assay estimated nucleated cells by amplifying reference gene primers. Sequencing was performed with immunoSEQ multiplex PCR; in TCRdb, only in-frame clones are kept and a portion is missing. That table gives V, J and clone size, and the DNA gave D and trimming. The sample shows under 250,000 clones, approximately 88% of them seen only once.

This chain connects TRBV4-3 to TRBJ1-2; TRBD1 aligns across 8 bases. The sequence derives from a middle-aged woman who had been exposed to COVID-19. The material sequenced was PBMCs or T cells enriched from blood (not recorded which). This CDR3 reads CASSQDPGQGSYGYTF. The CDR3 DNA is TGCGCCAGCAGCCAAGATCCCGGACAGGGCTCCTATGGCTACACCTTC.